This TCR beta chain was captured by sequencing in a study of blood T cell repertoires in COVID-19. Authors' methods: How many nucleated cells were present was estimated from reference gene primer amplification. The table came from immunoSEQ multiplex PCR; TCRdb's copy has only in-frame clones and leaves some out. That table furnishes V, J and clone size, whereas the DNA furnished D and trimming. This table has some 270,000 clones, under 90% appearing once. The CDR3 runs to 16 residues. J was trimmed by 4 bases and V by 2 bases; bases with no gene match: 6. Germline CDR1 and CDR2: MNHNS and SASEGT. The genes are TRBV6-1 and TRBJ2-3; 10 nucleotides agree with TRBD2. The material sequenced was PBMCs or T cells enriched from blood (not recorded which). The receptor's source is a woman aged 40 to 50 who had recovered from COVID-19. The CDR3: CASSENLAGVSDTQYF. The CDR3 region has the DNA TGTGCCAGCAGTGAAAATCTAGCGGGAGTGTCAGATACGCAGTATTTT.